Below are 23 T cell receptor beta chains sequenced from a single sample in a study of blood T cells in healthy people across ages. The use of a sample-barcoded 5' primer and a J-beta primer mix characterized a second PCR of roughly 6 to 11 cycles. TCRdb independently ran MiXCR on the 5' RACE reads; one entry per CDR3 protein. The profile shows roughly 1.7 million distinct CDR3 sequences, roughly 32% of them singletons. The sample taken for sequencing was blood. Source of these receptors: a woman in her 30s in good health.

The rearrangement links TRBV5-4 to TRBJ2-5, with 7 bases lining up with TRBD2. Trimming removed 3 bases from V and 0 bases from J; junction bases left unmatched: 2. Germline-derived CDR1 and CDR2 are SGHNT and YYREEE (reference sequence). There are 14 residues in the CDR3. CDR3 loop: CASSSGGDQETQYF. The CDR3, as DNA: TGTGCCAGCAGCTCGGGAGGAGACCAAGAGACCCAGTACTTC.

The rearrangement joins TRBV27 to TRBJ1-5; 7 bases line up with TRBD1. Germline assignment: CDR1 MNHEY and CDR2 SMNVEV (reference sequence). This CDR3 contains 14 residues. Losses at the gene ends were 5 bases for V and 8 bases for J; bases not matched to a gene: 9. The CDR3 bases are TGTGCCAGCAGTCCTCGGGACAGCCTCAAGCCCCAGCATTTT. As protein: CASSPRDSLKPQHF.

This chain joins TRBV11-3 and TRBJ2-1, with D unresolved. The V and J ends lost 2 bases and 1 base respectively, with 18 bases between them. Looked up from germline, CDR1 is SGHNT and CDR2 is YENEEA. The CDR3 runs 18 residues. The CDR3 loop is CASSLTVRDFESYNEQFF. The CDR3 DNA reads as TGTGCCAGCAGCTTAACGGTCAGAGATTTTGAGTCCTACAATGAGCAGTTCTTC.

This clonotype was seen more than once but under ten times. In DNA, the CDR3 is TGTGCCAGCAGCGGACAGGCGTATGGCTACACCTTC. Its protein product is CASSGQAYGYTF. V and J are TRBV6-1 and TRBJ1-2; 7 bases are shared with TRBD1. Germline CDR1 MNHNS, CDR2 SASEGT. V trimming: 6 bases; J trimming: 5 bases; junction bases outside the gene matches: 3. This CDR3 is 12 amino acids long.

The V call is TRBV19, the J call TRBJ2-5; D is perhaps TRBD1 or TRBD2 (5 bases each). The end of the DNA fits TRBJ2-7 better, so the J call may be wrong. Germline values: CDR1 LNHDA, CDR2 SQIVND (reference sequence). The CDR3 loop spans 14 amino acids. CDR3 nucleotides: TGTGCCAGTAGTACCGGGGTAGGGGACTACGAGCAGTACTTC. This sequence encodes CASSTGVGDYEQYF.

This clonotype was picked up a small number of times. DNA of the CDR3: TGTGCCAGCAGCCAAGATAGAGGCTACAATGAGCAGTTCTTC. It encodes CASSQDRGYNEQFF. This chain uses TRBV4-2 with TRBJ2-1; D unresolved. The length of the CDR3 is 14 residues. Trimming cost V 0 bases and J 3 bases, with 6 bases left between them. Germline values: CDR1 LGHNA, CDR2 YNFKEQ.

This clonotype turned up a few times. V is TRBV7-9 and J is TRBJ2-3; 12 bases line up with TRBD2. CDR1 and CDR2 (germline): SEHNR, FQNEAQ (reference sequence). V shed 5 bases, J shed 6 bases, and the junction held 9 bases outside the gene matches. The CDR3 consists of 16 residues. The CDR3 nucleotides are TGTGCCAGCAGCCCCTCCTCTAGCGGGAGGGCCGATACGCAGTATTTT. It specifies CASSPSSSGRADTQYF. Together with reference TRBV7-9 and TRBJ2-3, the CDR3 gives the full variable domain: DTGVSQNPRHKITKRGQNVTFRCDPISEHNRLYWYRQTLGQGPEFLTYFQNEAQLEKSRLLSDRFSAERPKGSFSTLEIQRTEQGDSAMYLCASSPSSSGRADTQYFGPGTRLTVL.

This chain joins TRBV13 and TRBJ2-7; unclear D gene. Germline V lookup: CDR1 PRHDT, CDR2 FYEKMQ (reference sequence). The CDR3 spans 13 residues. Trimming cost V 2 bases and J 4 bases, with 9 bases left between them. The CDR3 loop reads CASSLKGQYEQYF. The DNA for the CDR3 is TGTGCCAGCAGCTTAAAGGGCCAATACGAGCAGTACTTC.

This clonotype was seen only a few times. The V and J genes are TRBV6-1 and TRBJ1-2; tentatively, D is TRBD1 (6 bases). The CDR3 totals 15 residues. Trimming removed 1 base at V and 0 bases at J, with 9 bases between. From germline, CDR1 is MNHNS and CDR2 SASEGT. The CDR3 is CASSEGRGTNYGYTF. For the CDR3, the DNA is TGTGCCAGCAGTGAAGGCAGGGGCACTAACTATGGCTACACCTTC.

V usage is TRBV20-1 and J usage is TRBJ1-1; D is ambiguous. V lost 1 base and J lost 2, with 11 bases in between. This CDR3 has 14 residues. Germline V gene sequence: CDR1 DFQATT, CDR2 SNEGSKA (reference sequence). CDR3 nucleotide sequence: TGCAGTGCTAGAGTTGACATCGCTAACACTGAAGCTTTCTTT. As protein: CSARVDIANTEAFF.

Comment on this clonotype: A much larger clonotype is one base distant, so this may be a read error. The rearrangement uses TRBV7-6 and TRBJ2-3; no firm D call. Germline V gene lookup returns CDR1 SGHVS and CDR2 FNYEAQ. This CDR3 comprises 13 residues. CDR3: CASSLNPADAQYF. The DNA of the CDR3 is TGTGCCAGCAGCCTTAATCCTGCAGATGCGCAGTATTTT.

The chain couples TRBV9 to TRBJ2-5; maybe TRBD1 (7 bases). This CDR3 is built from 15 residues. The V end lost 10 bases, the J end lost 1 base, and 20 bases lay between the germline ends. In germline, CDR1 is SGDLS, CDR2 YYNGEE. The CDR3 loop reads CAGTRGAQGQETQYF. The CDR3, as DNA: TGTGCCGGCACCAGGGGGGCGCAGGGCCAAGAGACCCAGTACTTC.

This clonotype has a handful of counts. The chain joins TRBV29-1 to TRBJ1-1, with D maybe TRBD1 (5 bases). V was clipped by 5 bases and J by 2 bases, with 9 bases between them. The length of the CDR3 is 12 residues. Looked up from germline, CDR1 is SQVTM and CDR2 is ANQGSEA. CDR3 nucleotide sequence: TGCAGCGTTTTAAGGGGTAACACTGAAGCTTTCTTT. Translated: CSVLRGNTEAFF.

This chain connects TRBV20-1 to TRBJ2-3, with no clear D. V was clipped by 3 bases and J by 1 base, with 5 bases between them. This CDR3 contains 12 residues. From germline, CDR1 is DFQATT and CDR2 SNEGSKA (reference sequence). The CDR3 loop reads CSARLGTDTQYF. The CDR3 region has the DNA TGCAGTGCTAGGCTCGGCACAGATACGCAGTATTTT.

For this clonotype: One base away lies a much larger clone, so this may be a sequencing read error. The V gene is TRBV6-5, the J gene TRBJ1-2, with TRBD1 matching over 8 bases. The CDR3 covers 15 residues. The V and J ends lost 6 bases and 10 bases, in that order; junction bases with no gene match: 16. The germline gives CDR1 MNHEY, CDR2 SVGAGI. CDR3 bases: TGTGCCAGCAGACCGGACAGGGCCCAGGGTGGTGACTACACCTTC. Its protein is CASRPDRAQGGDYTF.

The CDR3 here is CASSLQASGSEQYF. As DNA, the CDR3 is TGTGCCAGCAGCTTACAGGCTAGCGGGAGCGAGCAGTACTTC. J is TRBJ2-7 and V is TRBV7-2, with 10 bases lining up with TRBD2. V trimming: 2 bases; J trimming: 6 bases; junction bases outside the gene matches: 4. CDR3 length: 14 amino acids. Germline CDR1 SGHTA, CDR2 FQGNSA. Full variable domain (missing parts from reference TRBV7-2 and TRBJ2-7): GAGVSQSPSNKVTEKGKDVELRCDPISGHTALYWYRQSLGQGLEFLIYFQGNSAPDKSGLPSDRFSAERTGGSVSTLTIQRTQQEDSAVYLCASSLQASGSEQYFGPGTRLTVT.

V is TRBV5-1 and J is TRBJ2-5, with D possibly being TRBD2 (6 bases). V was clipped by 0 bases and J by 11 bases, with 17 bases between them. Germline lookup yields CDR1 SGHRS and CDR2 YFSETQ. This CDR3 region has 14 residues. This CDR3 reads CASSLVGSGNEQYF. CDR3 nucleotide sequence: TGCGCCAGCAGCTTGGTCGGGAGCGGTAATGAGCAGTACTTC. Drawing the rest from reference TRBV5-1 and TRBJ2-5, the complete variable domain is KAGVTQTPRYLIKTRGQQVTLSCSPISGHRSVSWYQQTPGQGLQFLFEYFSETQRNKGNFPGRFSGRQFSNSRSEMNVSTLELGDSALYLCASSLVGSGNEQYFGPGTRLLVL.

This chain joins TRBV5-1 and TRBJ2-3; weak D call: TRBD2 (6 bases). Germline V gene data show CDR1 as SGHRS and CDR2 as YFSETQ. The CDR3 runs 15 residues. The V and J ends lost 3 bases and 1 base respectively, with 12 bases between them. The CDR3 DNA sequence: TGCGCCAGCAGCTGGGGACTTCCCGGCACAGATACGCAGTATTTT. This sequence encodes CASSWGLPGTDTQYF.

The chain couples TRBV20-1 to TRBJ2-7; tentative D call: TRBD2 (5 bases). Germline values: CDR1 DFQATT, CDR2 SNEGSKA (reference sequence). This CDR3 is built from 13 residues. Trimming took 5 bases from V and 2 from J, leaving 13 bases between them. CDR3: CSAPEGLAYEQYF. DNA for the CDR3: TGCAGTGCTCCCGAAGGACTGGCCTACGAGCAGTACTTC.

V is TRBV4-2 and J is TRBJ2-1, with 8 bases lining up with TRBD2. V shed 0 bases and J 4 bases; nucleotides not matched to a gene: 8. Germline-derived CDR1 and CDR2 are LGHNA and YNFKEQ. The length of the CDR3 is 17 residues. Here the CDR3 reads CASSQESEREFYNEQFF. CDR3 bases: TGTGCCAGCAGCCAAGAAAGCGAGCGGGAGTTTTACAATGAGCAGTTCTTC.

This clonotype turned up a few times. The chain links TRBV3-1 to TRBJ1-1, with 7 nucleotides matching TRBD1. Germline loops: CDR1 LGHDT, CDR2 YNNKEL (reference sequence). The length of the CDR3 is 16 residues. V lost 0 bases and J lost 4; bases outside the gene matches: 8. CDR3 region: CASSQDGTALSTEAFF. CDR3 DNA: TGTGCCAGCAGCCAAGATGGGACAGCTCTTAGCACTGAAGCTTTCTTT.

The chain links TRBV7-2 to TRBJ1-2; tentatively, D is TRBD1 (5 bases). Germline V gene data show CDR1 as SGHTA and CDR2 as FQGNSA. Trimming removed 5 bases at V and 7 bases at J, with 14 bases between. CDR3 length: 13 amino acids. In DNA form, the CDR3 reads TGTGCCAGCAGCCAATCTGGGGGGGTTGGCTACACCTTC. It yields the protein CASSQSGGVGYTF.

This clonotype was counted only a few times. The genes are TRBV5-8 and TRBJ2-7, with 9 bases fitting TRBD1. This CDR3 has 14 residues. The germline CDR1 and CDR2 sequences are SGHTS and YDEGEE. Trimming removed 4 bases from V and 5 bases from J; junction bases left unmatched: 7. The CDR3 region is CASSPRDRDHEQYF. In DNA, the CDR3 is TGTGCCAGCAGCCCTCGGGACAGGGACCACGAGCAGTACTTC.